This TCR beta chain was documented in a study of blood T cell repertoires in COVID-19. At the level of the study: COVID-19 samples collected from the United States, Italy and Spain covered acute and convalescent phases. T cells, B-cell-depleted T cells, or PBMCs provided the cDNA or gDNA that served as material.

Original analysis: Nucleated cell counts were estimated from reference gene primer amplification. Only in-frame clones appear in the TCRdb table, and some are missing; sequencing was by immunoSEQ multiplex PCR. For V, J and clone size, that table is used; D and trimming come from the DNA. This table has some 270,000 clones, 85% to 90% appearing once. CDR3 size: 15 residues. V was pared by 4 bases and J by 1 base, with 12 bases between. Germline values: CDR1 SGHDT, CDR2 YYEEEE. The sample consisted of peripheral blood. The clonotype originates from a young man with acute or convalescent COVID-19. The chain links TRBV5-6 to TRBJ1-5; D perhaps matches TRBD1 (6 bases). CDR3 sequence (DNA): TGTGCCAGCAGCCGCGGGGGGGGCAGCAATCAGCCCCAGCATTTT. Protein product: CASSRGGGSNQPQHF.